Listed here are 16 T cell receptor beta chains from one sample, sequenced in a study of T cell responses to AZD1222 COVID-19 vaccine. TCRdb's table, derived via immunoSEQ multiplex PCR, lists solely in-frame clones and lacks some. The table has some 140,000 clones, more than 75% seen once. The material was peripheral blood, obtained on day 0 of AZD1222 vaccination. The source is an adult in good health.

V gene TRBV19 combines with J gene TRBJ1-2; no clear D. CDR1 is LNHDA and CDR2 is SQIVND in the germline V gene (reference sequence). The CDR3 covers 11 residues. Trimming shortened V by 3 bases and J by 9 bases, and 8 bases separated the two germline ends. CDR3 loop: CASSIRGSYTF. Written as DNA, the CDR3 is TGTGCCAGTAGTATCCGGGGTAGCTACACCTTC.

The rearrangement links TRBV2 to TRBJ2-2, with D uncertain. CDR3 length: 15 amino acids. Germline lookup yields CDR1 SNHLY and CDR2 FYNNEI. Trimming shortened V by 1 base and J by 3 bases, and 9 bases separated the two germline ends. CDR3 sequence reads: CASSEEERYTGELFF. The CDR3 DNA reads TGTGCCAGCAGTGAAGAAGAGAGGTACACCGGGGAGCTGTTTTTT.

This clone was counted only a few times. This chain connects TRBV6-2 or TRBV6-3 to TRBJ1-1, with unresolved D. V lost 6 bases, J lost 4 bases, and 15 bases lay in between. The CDR3 is 14 residues long. From germline, CDR1 is MNHEY and CDR2 SVGEGT. CDR3 nucleotides: TGTGCCAGCAGCCAACCGTGGGGATCCACTGAAGCTTTCTTT. Its translation: CASSQPWGSTEAFF.

This clone appeared once. The gene calls are TRBV27 and TRBJ1-1; D gene unclear. The length of the CDR3 is 16 residues. V was trimmed by 0 bases and J by 4 bases, leaving 15 bases between them. From germline, CDR1 is MNHEY and CDR2 SMNVEV (reference sequence). CDR3 bases: TGTGCCAGCAGTTTATCGGGGTACGTTGTAGGCACTGAAGCTTTCTTT. The encoded protein is CASSLSGYVVGTEAFF.

This chain uses TRBV19 with TRBJ2-1; TRBD2 aligns across 8 bases. Trimming removed 6 bases from V and 7 bases from J; junction bases left unmatched: 5. This CDR3 contains 13 residues. CDR1 is LNHDA, CDR2 SQIVND, per germline (reference sequence). The CDR3 DNA reads TGTGCCAGTAGCGGGGGGGCCGTAAATGAGCAGTTCTTC. Amino acids: CASSGGAVNEQFF.

The chain couples TRBV7-9 to TRBJ2-1; 7 bases map to TRBD1. The J segment lost 5 bases and the V segment lost 5 bases, leaving 6 bases of the junction unmatched. This CDR3 has 14 amino acids. CDR1 and CDR2 (germline): SEHNR, FQNEAQ (reference sequence). CDR3 in amino acids: CASSQWDRNNEQFF. CDR3 coding DNA: TGTGCCAGCAGCCAGTGGGACAGAAACAATGAGCAGTTCTTC.

J is TRBJ1-1 and V is TRBV4-1; a possible D gene is TRBD1 (6 bases). This CDR3 spans 20 amino acids. Germline lookup yields CDR1 MGHRA and CDR2 YSYEKL. V was cut by 4 bases and J by 1 base, with 28 bases left in between. CDR3 sequence: CASSPKDTIQGAMRNTEAFF. The CDR3 coding sequence is TGCGCCAGCAGCCCCAAAGACACCATACAGGGCGCAATGAGGAACACTGAAGCTTTCTTT.

This clone appeared once. In the same sample, other DNA sequences code for this CDR3. This chain uses TRBV2 with TRBJ1-5; 7 bases align to TRBD1. V shed 6 bases, J shed 5 bases, and the junction held 4 bases outside the gene matches. Germline-derived CDR1 and CDR2 are SNHLY and FYNNEI. The CDR3 is 13 amino acids. CDR3 nucleotides: TGTGCCAGCAGGATAACAGGGGATCAGCCCCAGCATTTT. Translation gives CASRITGDQPQHF.

Only a few counts were recorded for this clone. The CDR3 loop reads CASSLGGSFNEQFF. The CDR3 DNA follows: TGTGCCAGCAGCTTAGGGGGTAGCTTCAATGAGCAGTTCTTC. V usage is TRBV9 and J usage is TRBJ2-1, with a tentative D call TRBD1 (6 bases). The CDR3 is 14 residues long. V was shortened by 4 bases and J by 6 bases, with 14 bases between the two germline ends. Germline assignment: CDR1 SGDLS and CDR2 YYNGEE. Combining the CDR3 with reference TRBV9 and TRBJ2-1 gives the whole variable domain DSGVTQTPKHLITATGQRVTLRCSPRSGDLSVYWYQQSLDQGLQFLIQYYNGEERAKGNILERFSAQQFPDLHSELNLSSLELGDSALYFCASSLGGSFNEQFFGPGTRLTVL.

The chain uses TRBV6-1 and TRBJ1-1, with TRBD1 matching 8 bases. Germline-derived CDR1 and CDR2 are MNHNS and SASEGT. V was pared by 6 bases and J by 10 bases, with 4 bases of the junction left unmatched. CDR3 size: 11 residues. The chain's CDR3 is CASRGGQGAFF. The DNA for the CDR3 is TGTGCCAGCAGGGGAGGACAGGGAGCTTTCTTT.

This chain uses TRBV19 with TRBJ2-7; D is unresolved. Germline CDR1 is LNHDA and CDR2 is SQIVND (reference sequence). V lost 6 bases and J lost 2, with 8 bases in between. The CDR3 is made up of 12 amino acids. The CDR3 reads CASRASTYEQYF. CDR3 bases: TGTGCCAGTAGGGCCAGCACCTACGAGCAGTACTTC. Based on the CDR3 plus reference TRBV19 and TRBJ2-7, the full variable domain is DGGITQSPKYLFRKEGQNVTLSCEQNLNHDAMYWYRQDPGQGLRLIYYSQIVNDFQKGDIAEGYSVSREKKESFPLTVTSAQKNPTAFYLCASRASTYEQYFGPGTRLTVT.

This clone was observed a single time. The chain carries TRBV28 and TRBJ1-1, with D perhaps matching TRBD1 (6 bases). CDR1 and CDR2 from the germline V gene are MDHEN and SYDVKM. V was pared by 5 bases and J by 5 bases, with 15 bases between. The CDR3 totals 14 residues. In nucleotides, the CDR3 is TGTGCCAGCAGTCCTGGGGGGCCTCGGACTGAAGCTTTCTTT. Translation gives CASSPGGPRTEAFF.

The chain links TRBV7-2 to TRBJ2-7; D is ambiguous. V was shortened by 5 bases and J by 1 base, with 9 bases between the two germline ends. The CDR3 consists of 13 residues. Germline CDR1 is SGHTA and CDR2 is FQGNSA. CDR3 DNA sequence: TGTGCCAGCAGCCCGGACGCTTCCTACGAGCAGTACTTC. Amino acids: CASSPDASYEQYF.

This clone was seen a single time. The chain employs TRBV5-5 and TRBJ2-2; 7 bases line up with TRBD1. Germline-derived CDR1 and CDR2 are SGHKS and YYEKEE (reference sequence). J was trimmed by 0 bases and V by 0 bases; bases with no gene match: 5. This CDR3 has 17 residues. CDR3 in amino acids: CASSLEAGGSNTGELFF. CDR3 nucleotides: TGTGCCAGCAGCTTGGAGGCAGGGGGTTCGAACACCGGGGAGCTGTTTTTT.

This chain joins TRBV7-8 and TRBJ2-6; 8 bases align to TRBD1. With 7 bases clipped from V and 4 bases from J, the junction kept 12 bases outside the gene matches. CDR1 and CDR2 from the germline V gene are SGHVS and FQNEAQ. The CDR3 runs to 17 residues. In nucleotides, the CDR3 is TGTGCCAGCAATCAGGACAGGGTGGCGGCCGGGGCCAACGTCCTGACTTTC. Residues: CASNQDRVAAGANVLTF.

V is TRBV9 and J is TRBJ2-3; D is perhaps TRBD1 (6 bases). Germline V lookup: CDR1 SGDLS, CDR2 YYNGEE. Trimming shortened V by 0 bases and J by 4 bases, and 6 bases separated the two germline ends. There are 13 residues in the CDR3. The CDR3 nucleotides are TGTGCCAGCAGCGTAGACAGGGCAGATACGCAGTATTTT. It codes for CASSVDRADTQYF.